This TCR beta chain was recorded in a study of PD-L1 blockade in urothelial cancer (dated by TCRdb to 2015 to 2018). In the study overall: Every patient began therapy in the mid-2010s and was given atezolizumab 1,200 mg intravenously every 3 weeks. An exploratory multi-omic analysis was conducted of the somatic, immune and clinical correlates of response to PD-L1 blockade with atezolizumab in urothelial cancer. Just over 28 patients had pretreatment blood TCR-seq, some 25 had at least one posttreatment blood collection, and some 25 had tumor TCR-seq. An ECOG performance status of 0 or 1 was recorded for the patients, and 0 to 3 prior chemotherapy regimens had been received by the patients. Durable clinical benefit was achieved by nine patients but not by the remaining 20. Durable clinical benefit was defined as progression-free survival longer than 6 months, and TCR features were also tested against progression-free and overall survival. Twenty-five of 29 patients were males with bladder-origin urothelial cancer, and about 60% of the roughly 29 reported a prior smoking history. In the same patients, pretreatment tumors underwent whole exome sequencing and RNA sequencing in addition to TCR sequencing. Blood samples were analyzed 3 weeks after the start of treatment (second dose) and 6 weeks after the start of treatment. Blood samples gave median yields of approximately 130,000 T cells and 82,636 unique TCRs, along with a median clonality of about 0.084. Pretreatment tumor samples and matched peripheral blood, collected serially before and after atezolizumab treatment, underwent TCR sequencing. General findings and caveats noted by the study authors: Among patients with durable benefit, tumor-associated TCR clones showed greater expansion in peripheral blood 3 weeks after treatment started (n ≈ 23, p = 0.022). A pretreatment peripheral blood TCR clonality below the median was linked to improved progression-free and overall survival. Because of the small sample size (n ≈ 29) and the many exploratory analyses performed, the results are intended to be regarded as hypothesis-generating.

V loses 0 bases of germline sequence and J loses 0 bases, and the interval between the two ends is 14 bases. From its cysteine to its phenylalanine, the CDR3 spans 17 amino acids. The retained sequence is limited to the CDR3, 51 bases, with the frame set at the first base. The germline V gene gives CDR1 as LGHNA and CDR2 as YSLEER. Synthetic TCR analog templates were spiked into each PCR so that absolute template abundance could be estimated from read counts. The immunoSEQ assay was used to amplify TCRbeta CDR3 regions from genomic DNA with bias-controlled V and J gene primers. Sequencing of rearranged TCRbeta segments was done at approximately 20X coverage. Per the original workflow: Clustering was used to correct sequencing errors, and CDR3s were annotated against IMGT so that V, D and J genes could be assigned. Out-of-frame and stop-codon sequences were excluded, and only productive TCRbeta rearrangements were used in downstream analyses. Clonality was calculated as one minus the Shannon entropy normalized by the log of the number of unique productive sequences. Clones differing between time points or between blood and tumor were identified by Fisher's exact test with Benjamini-Hochberg correction at adjusted p below 0.01. This immuneACCESS table, as held by TCRdb, lists in-frame sequences with V and J called but not all clones. Of the missing ones, under half trace to an unresolved V gene in checked studies; the others have no known cause. That table gives V, J and clone size, and the DNA gave D and trimming. The sample table holds about 88,000 clones, of which 90% to 95% were seen once. The ten largest account for around a tenth of the sample.

The cohort comprised 25 to 30 patients with locally advanced or metastatic urothelial carcinoma treated at Memorial Sloan Kettering on a trial protocol. Peripheral blood mononuclear cells were collected pretreatment and during treatment, with between 1 and 8 total time points per patient. The Qiagen DNeasy Blood extraction kit was used to purify genomic DNA from total PBMCs and tumor samples. PBMCs were collected pretreatment and during treatment and were isolated and stored as previously described. This clone was recorded once. Which antigen it targets is not known. Base quality data are lacking; no much larger clone is found one base away.

This receptor was identified in a man in his 60s with urothelial cancer. The sequencing used PBMCs, collected around atezolizumab (anti-PD-L1) treatment. Here the chain combines TRBV4-3 and TRBJ1-1; the best D guess is TRBD1, with 5 bases matching. The nucleotide sequence is TGCGCCAGCAGCCAAGATCCGCCAGGGCGGATGAACACTGAAGCTTTCTTT. This translates into CASSQDPPGRMNTEAFF.